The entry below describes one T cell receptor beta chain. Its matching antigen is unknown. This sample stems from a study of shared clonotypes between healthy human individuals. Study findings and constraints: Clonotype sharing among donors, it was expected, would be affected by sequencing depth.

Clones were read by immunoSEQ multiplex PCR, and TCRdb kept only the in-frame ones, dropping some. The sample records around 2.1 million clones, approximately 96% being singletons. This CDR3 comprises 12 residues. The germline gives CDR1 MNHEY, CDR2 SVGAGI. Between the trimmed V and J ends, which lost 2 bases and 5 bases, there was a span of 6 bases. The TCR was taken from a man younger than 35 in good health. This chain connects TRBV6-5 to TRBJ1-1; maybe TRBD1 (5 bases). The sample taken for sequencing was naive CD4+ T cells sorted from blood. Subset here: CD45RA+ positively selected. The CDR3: CASSYRQTEAFF. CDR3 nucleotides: TGTGCCAGCAGTTACCGACAGACTGAAGCTTTCTTT.